The TCR beta chain described here comes from a study of blood T cells in healthy people across ages. The study's findings and limits: Long-lived donors carried more naive CD4+ cells and greater diversity than aged donors.

Per sample, a minimum of 6 million PBMCs were isolated. The extraction recovered at least 6 micrograms of total RNA per sample. Points on this clonotype: The antigen remains unidentified.

For the second PCR, which ran for about 7 to 11 cycles, a sample-barcoded 5' primer and a J-beta primer mix were used. CDR3-containing paired-end reads numbering at least 2.5 million came from each sample. TCRdb itself ran the 5' RACE reads through MiXCR, one entry per CDR3 protein. The data contain some 1,800,000 distinct CDR3 sequences, about two fifths of them singletons. Germline V lookup: CDR1 LGHNA, CDR2 YSLEER. Trimming took 0 bases from V and 3 from J, leaving 9 bases between them. CDR3 length: 14 residues. Sample: blood. This sequence originates from a human donor in good health. The V gene is TRBV4-3, the J gene TRBJ2-7; D gene unclear. CDR3 nucleotides: TGCGCCAGCAGCCAAGATATCAAGGGCTACGAGCAGTACTTC. Its translation: CASSQDIKGYEQYF.